What follows describes a single T cell receptor beta chain. The sample comes from a study of blood T cell repertoires in COVID-19. Background on the study: Spain, Italy and the United States supplied samples that represented acute and convalescent COVID-19.

There are 16 residues in the CDR3. The J segment lost 6 bases and the V segment lost 4 bases, leaving 8 bases of the junction unmatched. Germline loops: CDR1 KGHSH, CDR2 LQKENI. Methods used by the authors: Amplification from reference gene primers served as the basis for estimated nucleated cell counts. Here immunoSEQ multiplex PCR was the method, and the copy in TCRdb shows in-frame clones only, minus some. The D gene and trimming were derived from the DNA, and the V and J assignments and clone size from that table. The top ten clones hold about 2% of a sample with about 150,000 clones, 83% of them seen once.

The sequence came from an elderly woman with acute or convalescent COVID-19. This chain uses TRBV18 with TRBJ2-1, with 11 bases fitting TRBD1. Sequencing was carried out using peripheral blood. CDR3 loop: CASSLSGTGGPNEQFF. The CDR3 region has the DNA TGTGCCAGCTCACTATCCGGGACAGGGGGTCCCAATGAGCAGTTCTTC.